This T cell receptor beta chain was sequenced during a study of T-cell reconstitution after alpha-beta-depleted transplantation in children (dated by TCRdb to between 2015 and 2016). With respect to the entire study: The study quantitatively tracked T-cell immune reconstitution after TCRalphabeta/CD19-depleted allogeneic hematopoietic cell transplantation in children using TCR repertoire profiling. The investigation overall reported the following: In some patients, the high TCRbeta diversity seen at day 60 was put down to recipient T cells and intrathymic progenitors that had survived conditioning. About two months after transplant, the apparently early recovery of alphabetaT-cell counts reportedly depended on just several hundred clones that had expanded rapidly and came from non-depleted graft cells. Over subsequent months, a decline in hyperexpanded clone frequencies was noted, and after one year, T-cell counts and TCRbeta diversity were mostly ascribed to newly produced T cells.

The treatment or condition label corresponds to: allogeneic hematopoietic cell transplantation with graft depleted of TCRalphabeta T cells and CD19 B cells. The children who served as transplant recipients had been given grafts of TCRalphabeta/CD19-depleted allogeneic hematopoietic cells. This clonotype was seen at least ten times. Its antigen remains unidentified. Base qualities are not recorded, but no much larger clone differs from it by a single base. The protocol used for the library was PCR. The instrument was an Illumina HiSeq 2500. TCR libraries were prepared with molecular barcoding, using unique molecular identifiers to normalize TCRbeta repertoire quantification. Using fastp at Q25 and MiXCR, TCRdb reprocessed the public reads and kept productive beta chains. Entries are consolidated by CDR3 protein sequence, retaining the most common genes and DNA. The sample includes about 170,000 distinct CDR3 sequences, with around 10% observed a single time. The ten biggest clones cover around 14% of the sample.

V is clipped by 0 bases and J by 6 bases, and the sequence between their germline boundaries is 11 bases long. The CDR3 runs 14 amino acids, cysteine and phenylalanine included. The DNA shown is the 42-base CDR3, in frame from base 1. Rearrangement joined TRBV12-3 or TRBV12-4 to TRBJ1-2; confidence is insufficient to name the D gene. Sequencing was performed on PBMCs, taken before TCRalphabeta/CD19-depleted stem cell transplant. This receptor was taken from a boy younger than 10 with acute myeloid leukemia, due to receive a stem cell transplant. The CDR3 region: CASSLALVTDGYTF. The DNA reads TGTGCCAGCAGTTTAGCGCTAGTTACGGATGGCTACACCTTC.